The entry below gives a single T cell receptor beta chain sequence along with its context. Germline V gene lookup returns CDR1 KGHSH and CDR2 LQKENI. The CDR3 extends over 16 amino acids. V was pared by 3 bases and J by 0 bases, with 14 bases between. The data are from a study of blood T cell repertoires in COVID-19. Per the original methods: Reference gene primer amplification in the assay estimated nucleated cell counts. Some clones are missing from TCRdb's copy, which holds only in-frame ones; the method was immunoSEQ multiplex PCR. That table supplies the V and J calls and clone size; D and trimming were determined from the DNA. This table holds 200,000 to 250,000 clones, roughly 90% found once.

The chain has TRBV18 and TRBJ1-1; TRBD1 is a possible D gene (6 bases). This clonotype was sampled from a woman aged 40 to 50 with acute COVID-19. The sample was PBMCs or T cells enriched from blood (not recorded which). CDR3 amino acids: CASSPAGGLMNTEAFF. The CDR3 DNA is TGTGCCAGCTCACCTGCGGGGGGGCTAATGAACACTGAAGCTTTCTTT.